The T cell receptor beta chain under discussion was sequenced for a study of OX40 agonist ivuxolimab in advanced cancers. The timepoints at which blood was sampled were baseline, cycle 4 day 1, and cycle 7 day 1. Study-wide results and caveats: Averaging showed that CD8+ T cells had more expanded clones than CD4+ did. Both blood CD4+ and CD8+ T cells showed clonal growth by week 6 at 0.1 to 3.0 mg/kg.

The CDR3 is made up of 13 amino acids. Germline CDR1 is MNHNS and CDR2 is SASEGT. J gave up 6 bases and V 4 bases, and 4 bases lay outside the gene matches. Assay: immunoSEQ multiplex PCR; the TCRdb copy retains only in-frame clones and omits some. The table shows tens of thousands of clones, with approximately 84% occurring only once. This clone was seen once. What it recognizes is unknown. The input for sequencing was CD4+ or CD8+ T cells sorted from blood, taken in a trial of the OX40 agonist ivuxolimab. This rearrangement joins TRBV6-1 to TRBJ2-7; TRBD2 matches at 9 bases. This TCR came from an adult with an advanced solid tumor such as melanoma, head and neck, liver or kidney cancer. The CDR3 DNA follows: TGTGCCAGCAGTGTCGGACTAGCGTCCGAGCAGTACTTC. It translates to CASSVGLASEQYF.